This passage covers 23 T cell receptor beta chains from one sample sequenced in a study of beta chain features in type 1 diabetes. Study-wide results and caveats: Shorter TCRB CDR3s, moderately but significantly so, were found in Type 1 diabetes patients in all four CD4+ subsets.

Which antigens these TCRs recognize remains unknown. cDNA synthesis used the whole RNA isolate, giving expressed TCRB sequences. Only in-frame clones appear in the TCRdb table, and some are missing; sequencing was by immunoSEQ multiplex PCR. This sample yields 680,000 or so clones, of which about an eighth are seen a single time; less than 0.025% belongs to the top ten. Material for sequencing was naive CD4+ T cells from blood. Every receptor here comes from a man aged 18 to 29 with type 1 diabetes.

In its sample, this clone was seen a few times. The genes are TRBV7-9 and TRBJ1-5, with D possibly being TRBD1 (5 bases). The CDR3 spans 14 residues. Per the germline V gene, CDR1 is SEHNR and CDR2 is FQNEAQ (reference sequence). The germline V and J ends were trimmed by 5 bases and 4 bases, with 12 bases remaining between them. The CDR3 here is CASSDSLRNQPQHF. In DNA, the CDR3 is TGTGCCAGCAGCGACAGTTTAAGGAATCAGCCCCAGCATTTT.

The chain carries TRBV9 and TRBJ2-1; weak D call: TRBD1 (5 bases). The V gene lost 0 bases and the J gene lost 0 bases, with 13 bases spanning the gap. In germline, CDR1 is SGDLS, CDR2 YYNGEE. The CDR3 is 17 residues long. The CDR3 loop reads CASSVGPGSPSYNEQFF. CDR3 bases: TGTGCCAGCAGCGTAGGGCCAGGGTCTCCCTCCTACAATGAGCAGTTCTTC. Based on the CDR3 plus reference TRBV9 and TRBJ2-1, the full variable domain is DSGVTQTPKHLITATGQRVTLRCSPRSGDLSVYWYQQSLDQGLQFLIQYYNGEERAKGNILERFSAQQFPDLHSELNLSSLELGDSALYFCASSVGPGSPSYNEQFFGPGTRLTVL.

The chain is built from TRBV9 and TRBJ1-4, with 7 bases matching TRBD1. Unmatched junction bases numbered 10, after V lost 3 bases and J lost 8 bases. Germline CDR1 and CDR2: SGDLS and YYNGEE. This CDR3 contains 15 residues. The chain's CDR3 is CASSATTGTEEKLFF. The CDR3 bases are TGTGCCAGCAGCGCGACGACAGGGACGGAGGAAAAACTGTTTTTT.

The table lists this clone with a few counts. This chain links TRBV5-1 with TRBJ2-3; 7 positions match TRBD1. The CDR3 runs 15 residues. With V trimmed by 5 bases and J by 4 bases, 10 bases remained unmatched. Germline-derived CDR1 and CDR2 are SGHRS and YFSETQ. The chain's CDR3 is CASSSMTGFSDTQYF. CDR3 DNA: TGCGCCAGCAGTTCGATGACAGGGTTCTCAGATACGCAGTATTTT.

The CDR3 coding sequence is TGCAGCGTCCAGAGATACCCTTCCTACGAGCAGTACTTC. Translating gives CSVQRYPSYEQYF. The chain uses TRBV29-1 and TRBJ2-7; D remains ambiguous. V lost 6 bases and J lost 1, with 13 bases in between. The germline V gene encodes CDR1 SQVTM and CDR2 ANQGSEA. This CDR3 is 13 amino acids long.

This clone was observed a handful of times. The V and J genes are TRBV10-3 and TRBJ2-7; 12 bases fit TRBD2. The V gene's germline CDR1 is ENHRY and CDR2 SYGVKD. V trimming: 4 bases; J trimming: 5 bases; junction bases outside the gene matches: 0. This CDR3 region has 13 residues. As DNA, the CDR3 is TGTGCCATCAGTGGACTAGCGGGGGACGAGCAGTACTTC. This codes for CAISGLAGDEQYF.

This clone has more than one count but fewer than ten. The chain joins TRBV10-2 to TRBJ2-1; 10 positions agree with TRBD1. This CDR3 contains 14 residues. Losses at the gene ends were 4 bases for V and 7 bases for J; bases not matched to a gene: 4. In germline, CDR1 is WSHSY, CDR2 SAAADI. CDR3 loop: CASSVDRGRNEQFF. CDR3 sequence (DNA): TGCGCCAGCAGTGTAGACAGGGGGCGGAATGAGCAGTTCTTC.

Only a few counts were recorded for this clone. The chain carries TRBV28 and TRBJ2-7; D may correspond to TRBD1 or TRBD2 (6 bases each). The CDR3 sequence is 14 residues long. The V end lost 6 bases, the J end lost 2 bases, and 14 bases lay between the germline ends. The germline gives CDR1 MDHEN, CDR2 SYDVKM. CDR3 residues: CASSPRGGTYEQYF. The CDR3 DNA reads TGTGCCAGCAGCCCAAGAGGGGGGACCTACGAGCAGTACTTC.

The chain carries TRBV7-2 and TRBJ1-1; 8 bases are shared with TRBD1. V shed 5 bases, J shed 5 bases, and the junction held 7 bases outside the gene matches. CDR3 size: 14 residues. Germline V CDR1 and CDR2: SGHTA, FQGNSA. CDR3 sequence (DNA): TGTGCCAGCAGCCTGGACAGGGAAGGGACTGAAGCTTTCTTT. Translating gives CASSLDREGTEAFF.

This clone showed up just a few times. The rearrangement joins TRBV4-1 to TRBJ2-1; 8 positions agree with TRBD1. The V segment lost 4 bases and the J segment 9 bases; nucleotides outside the gene matches: 8. CDR1 is MGHRA, CDR2 YSYEKL, per germline. The CDR3 is made up of 14 amino acids. CDR3 sequence reads: CASSPQGARGEQFF. Here the CDR3 DNA reads TGCGCCAGCAGCCCTCAGGGGGCGCGGGGTGAGCAGTTCTTC.

This clone was found a few times. The rearrangement joins TRBV4-1 to TRBJ1-1; 8 bases fit TRBD1. This CDR3 contains 14 residues. Germline-derived CDR1 and CDR2 are MGHRA and YSYEKL. V gave up 3 bases and J gave up 3 bases; unmatched junction bases: 3. The CDR3 nucleotides read TGCGCCAGCAGCCACCTGACAGGGGACACTGAAGCTTTCTTT. Protein sequence: CASSHLTGDTEAFF.

The chain links TRBV19 to TRBJ2-2; TRBD1 might be the D (5 bases). Trimming took 8 bases from V and 0 from J, leaving 10 bases between them. Germline CDR1 reads LNHDA; CDR2 reads SQIVND (reference sequence). This CDR3 has 14 residues. Written as DNA, the CDR3 is TGTGCCAGTTGTGCAGGGACGAACACCGGGGAGCTGTTTTTT. As protein: CASCAGTNTGELFF.

The chain uses TRBV6-5 and TRBJ2-3; weak D call: TRBD1 (5 bases). From germline, CDR1 is MNHEY and CDR2 SVGAGI. The CDR3 sequence is 15 residues long. Trimming took 0 bases from V and 2 from J, leaving 9 bases between them. This CDR3 is CASSYSRDYTDTQYF. In DNA, the CDR3 is TGTGCCAGCAGTTACTCCAGGGATTACACAGATACGCAGTATTTT.

The chain employs TRBV4-2 and TRBJ1-3; no clear D. CDR3 size: 17 residues. Germline V gene sequence: CDR1 LGHNA, CDR2 YNFKEQ. Trimming took off 3 bases at V and 2 bases at J, with 17 bases between the two ends. The CDR3 region is CASSQDPDGQAGNTIYF. CDR3 DNA sequence: TGTGCCAGCAGCCAGGATCCCGACGGCCAGGCTGGAAACACCATATATTTT.

V usage is TRBV29-1 and J usage is TRBJ2-5; TRBD2 might be the D (7 bases). CDR1 is SQVTM and CDR2 is ANQGSEA in the germline V gene. This CDR3 has 15 residues. V was shortened by 2 bases and J by 1 base, with 14 bases between the two germline ends. CDR3 coding DNA: TGCAGCGTTGAATTACCGGGGGGCATCCAAGAGACCCAGTACTTC. Translated: CSVELPGGIQETQYF.

The rearrangement links TRBV28 to TRBJ1-5; D gene ambiguous. Germline CDR1 MDHEN, CDR2 SYDVKM. The V and J ends lost 8 bases and 2 bases respectively, with 13 bases between them. The CDR3 is made up of 14 amino acids. The CDR3 protein is CASGGPSGNQPQHF. Here the CDR3 DNA reads TGTGCCAGCGGAGGACCCTCGGGCAATCAGCCCCAGCATTTT. The whole variable domain, remainder taken from reference TRBV28 and TRBJ1-5, is DVKVTQSSRYLVKRTGEKVFLECVQDMDHENMFWYRQDPGLGLRLIYFSYDVKMKEKGDIPEGYSVSREKKERFSLILESASTNQTSMYLCASGGPSGNQPQHFGDGTRLSIL.

The chain employs TRBV29-1 and TRBJ2-5, with D unresolved. The V gene lost 4 bases and the J gene lost 3 bases, with 9 bases spanning the gap. This CDR3 contains 12 residues. Germline V lookup: CDR1 SQVTM, CDR2 ANQGSEA. Written as DNA, the CDR3 is TGCAGCGTTGCCCCTGTAGAAGAGACCCAGTACTTC. It codes for CSVAPVEETQYF.

The gene calls are TRBV29-1 and TRBJ2-5, with D perhaps TRBD1 (5 bases). The DNA end is more similar to TRBJ2-7, so the J call may be wrong. The CDR3 totals 11 residues. Germline V gene sequence: CDR1 SQVTM, CDR2 ANQGSEA. The CDR3 sequence: CSCRQGYEQYF. DNA of the CDR3: TGCAGCTGCCGGCAGGGATACGAGCAGTACTTC.

The chain recombines TRBV30 with TRBJ2-1; 12 nucleotides agree with TRBD2. The CDR3 loop spans 15 amino acids. V was clipped by 0 bases and J by 12 bases; unmatched bases: 9. Germline values: CDR1 GTSNPN, CDR2 SVGIG (reference sequence). Here the CDR3 reads CAWSVGLAGTLPQFF. In nucleotides, the CDR3 is TGTGCCTGGAGTGTCGGACTAGCGGGGACCTTACCGCAGTTCTTC.

This clone has a handful of counts. The V call is TRBV10-3, the J call TRBJ2-5; unclear D gene. The germline V gene has CDR1 ENHRY and CDR2 SYGVKD. Between the trimmed V and J ends, which lost 0 bases and 3 bases, there was a span of 5 bases. The CDR3 covers 13 residues. The CDR3 region has the DNA TGTGCCATCAGTGAGTCAATTAAAGAGACCCAGTACTTC. Its translation is CAISESIKETQYF.

V gene TRBV7-2 combines with J gene TRBJ2-2, with D possibly being TRBD1 or TRBD2 (5 bases each). V was shortened by 1 base and J by 2 bases, with 11 bases between the two germline ends. Germline CDR1 SGHTA, CDR2 FQGNSA. The CDR3 consists of 16 residues. The CDR3 DNA sequence: TGTGCCAGCAGCTTAGGAGGGACGGTAAACACCGGGGAGCTGTTTTTT. Encoded protein: CASSLGGTVNTGELFF.

This clone came up a few times. The chain recombines TRBV25-1 with TRBJ1-3; D is ambiguous. Trimming stripped 8 bases from V and 1 base from J, with 9 bases between. The CDR3 is made up of 13 amino acids. Germline CDR1 reads MGHDK; CDR2 reads SYGVNS. Here the CDR3 reads CASSTISGNTIYF. Here the CDR3 DNA reads TGTGCCAGCTCGACTATATCTGGAAACACCATATATTTT.

The rearrangement links TRBV7-3 to TRBJ1-2, with TRBD1 matching 8 bases. Germline V gene data show CDR1 as SGHTA and CDR2 as FQGTGA. The CDR3 runs 15 residues. Trimming cost V 1 base and J 3 bases; bases outside gene matches: 4. CDR3: CASSLRGQEDYGYTF. In nucleotides, the CDR3 is TGTGCCAGCAGCTTAAGGGGACAGGAAGACTATGGCTACACCTTC.